This T cell receptor (beta chain) was profiled in a study of blood T cells in healthy people across ages. This clonotype was detected ten times or more. Next came a second PCR, run for about 7 to 12 cycles, which used a sample-barcoded 5' primer along with a J-beta primer mix. Through a template-switch adaptor with 12 random nucleotides, each cDNA molecule received a tag. TCRdb passed the 5' RACE reads through MiXCR, listing each CDR3 protein once. Of about 680,000 distinct CDR3 sequences in the sample, roughly 49% were seen once. With 7 bases clipped from V and 2 bases from J, the junction kept 16 bases outside the gene matches. CDR1 SGHTA and CDR2 FQGNSA come from the germline V gene. The CDR3 contains 18 residues.

The sample consisted of blood. This TCR came from a woman aged 60-75 years in good health. This chain joins TRBV7-2 and TRBJ2-3; TRBD2 matches 9 bases. The CDR3 sequence is CASNRGLGLATLTDTQYF. Written as DNA, the CDR3 is TGTGCCAGCAACCGAGGACTGGGACTAGCTACCCTCACAGATACGCAGTATTTT. The whole variable domain, filled in from reference TRBV7-2 and TRBJ2-3, reads GAGVSQSPSNKVTEKGKDVELRCDPISGHTALYWYRQSLGQGLEFLIYFQGNSAPDKSGLPSDRFSAERTGGSVSTLTIQRTQQEDSAVYLCASNRGLGLATLTDTQYFGPGTRLTVL.